This TCR beta chain is drawn from a study of shared clonotypes between healthy human individuals. Study-wide findings and caveats: Clonotype sharing among donors likely depends on sequencing depth.

With V trimmed by 5 bases and J by 2 bases, 1 base remained unmatched. The CDR3 spans 13 residues. In germline, CDR1 is SGHNT, CDR2 YYREEE (reference sequence). This clone was observed a handful of times. Its target is unknown. Healthy and HIV-negative, the adult donors had no recent acute infections or vaccinations. Sequencing of unsorted PBMC DNA was carried out using ten immunoSEQ deep assay plates. Data came from immunoSEQ multiplex PCR; TCRdb stores just in-frame clones and leaves some out. The table lists roughly 480,000 clones, around 80% of them singletons, with about 12% in the top ten. The chain is built from TRBV5-4 and TRBJ2-3; 8 bases are a match to TRBD1. Sequences were obtained from PBMCs. This TCR came from a woman aged 40 to 50 in good health. Some clones in this sample may be carry-over from other donors' samples. CDR3 loop: CASRDRVTDTQYF. CDR3 in DNA: TGTGCCAGCAGGGACAGGGTCACAGATACGCAGTATTTT.